The following is a T cell receptor (beta chain) sequence with its context. Its antigen is still unknown. The data are from a study of beta chain features in type 1 diabetes. Study as a whole: Sorted cells from all samples, numbering about 99,000,000, were examined. Notes on the study in general: Shortening that was moderate but significant affected the TCRB CDR3s of Type 1 diabetes patients in all four CD4+ subsets.

Sorted populations all had greater than 95% purity. Every bit of the isolated RNA underwent reverse transcription, so sequencing read expressed TCRB transcripts. Clones were sequenced by immunoSEQ multiplex PCR, and TCRdb holds only the in-frame ones, with some missing. The data show about 650,000 clones, over 10% seen once. The sample taken for sequencing was naive CD4+ T cells from blood. The receptor was isolated from a man younger than 45 with type 1 diabetes.

The CDR3 sequence is CASSLVGTVQETQYF. In DNA, the CDR3 is TGTGCCAGCAGCTTGGTCGGGACAGTCCAAGAGACCCAGTACTTC. The rearrangement joins TRBV11-2 to TRBJ2-5; 7 bases are shared with TRBD1. Germline V CDR1 and CDR2: SGHAT, FQNNGV. Losses at the gene ends were 3 bases for V and 1 base for J; bases not matched to a gene: 5. The CDR3 is made up of 15 amino acids.